These 24 T cell receptor beta chains originate from one sample sequenced in a study of OX40 agonist ivuxolimab in advanced cancers. Produced via immunoSEQ multiplex PCR; TCRdb's table is partial and in-frame only. The data hold about 25,000 clones, with around 86% observed a single time. Sequenced here: CD4+ or CD8+ T cells sorted from blood, sampled in a trial of the OX40 agonist ivuxolimab. These receptors were taken from an adult with an advanced solid tumor such as melanoma, head and neck, liver or kidney cancer.

V and J are TRBV7-9 and TRBJ1-2; the D is unclear. The V gene's germline CDR1 is SEHNR and CDR2 FQNEAQ (reference sequence). This CDR3 is 14 amino acids long. Trimming took 1 base from V and 2 from J, leaving 8 bases between them. CDR3 in DNA: TGTGCCAGCAGCTTAGGCACAGCCAACTATGGCTACACCTTC. Its translation is CASSLGTANYGYTF.

The chain couples TRBV10-2 to TRBJ2-7, with D possibly matching TRBD1 (5 bases). The germline V gene encodes CDR1 WSHSY and CDR2 SAAADI. V lost 5 bases and J lost 3, with 14 bases in between. This CDR3 spans 14 amino acids. The CDR3 reads CASSLAGPGYEQYF. Here the CDR3 DNA reads TGCGCCAGCAGTCTGGCAGGGCCAGGCTACGAGCAGTACTTC.

The chain uses TRBV5-4 and TRBJ2-2; no reliable D call. The germline CDR1 and CDR2 sequences are SGHNT and YYREEE (reference sequence). The CDR3 spans 13 residues. Trimming pared 0 bases from V and 5 bases from J, leaving 5 bases between. This chain's CDR3 is CASSLGPTGELFF. The CDR3 region has the DNA TGTGCCAGCAGCTTGGGGCCAACCGGGGAGCTGTTTTTT.

The chain couples TRBV27 to TRBJ1-4; the match to TRBD1 covers 8 bases. CDR1 MNHEY and CDR2 SMNVEV come from the germline V gene (reference sequence). This CDR3 region has 14 residues. The ends lost 3 bases at V and 7 bases at J; junction bases unmatched: 4. DNA of the CDR3: TGTGCCAGCAGTTTGAGACAGGGGCTTGAAAAACTGTTTTTT. This gives the protein CASSLRQGLEKLFF.

The chain uses TRBV4-1 and TRBJ2-1, with 8 bases fitting TRBD2. Per germline, CDR1 MGHRA and CDR2 YSYEKL. The CDR3 contains 21 residues. Germline trimming cut 2 bases from V and 0 bases from J; bases unmatched to any gene: 18. The chain's CDR3 is CASSQKVGLSLAGSSYNEQFF. Here the CDR3 DNA reads TGCGCCAGCAGCCAAAAGGTGGGCCTATCTCTAGCGGGCAGCTCCTACAATGAGCAGTTCTTC.

The chain couples TRBV19 to TRBJ2-7; 7 bases align to TRBD2. The ends lost 4 bases at V and 5 bases at J; junction bases unmatched: 2. This CDR3 is built from 12 residues. The germline V gene has CDR1 LNHDA and CDR2 SQIVND (reference sequence). The CDR3: CASSTGRNEQYF. For the CDR3, the DNA is TGTGCCAGTAGTACCGGGAGGAACGAGCAGTACTTC. Variable domain in full (rest from reference TRBV19 and TRBJ2-7): DGGITQSPKYLFRKEGQNVTLSCEQNLNHDAMYWYRQDPGQGLRLIYYSQIVNDFQKGDIAEGYSVSREKKESFPLTVTSAQKNPTAFYLCASSTGRNEQYFGPGTRLTVT.

CDR3 coding DNA: TGTGCCAGCAGTTCCCTCGACGGCAATCAGCCCCAGCATTTT. Protein: CASSSLDGNQPQHF. This rearrangement joins TRBV6-6 to TRBJ1-5; D gene unclear. Germline V gene sequence: CDR1 MNHNY, CDR2 SVGAGI (reference sequence). Trimming took off 4 bases at V and 2 bases at J, with 9 bases between the two ends. This CDR3 is built from 14 residues.

V gene TRBV6-5 combines with J gene TRBJ1-5; 10 nucleotides align to TRBD1. The ends lost 8 bases at V and 7 bases at J; junction bases unmatched: 8. This CDR3 spans 14 amino acids. Germline loops: CDR1 MNHEY, CDR2 SVGAGI. CDR3 DNA sequence: TGTGCCAGCTCCCCGGGACAGGGGATACAGCCCCAGCATTTT. Amino acid sequence: CASSPGQGIQPQHF.

This chain links TRBV19 with TRBJ2-2; 11 bases map to TRBD2. The V segment lost 6 bases and the J segment 8 bases; nucleotides outside the gene matches: 11. Germline V gene sequence: CDR1 LNHDA, CDR2 SQIVND (reference sequence). This CDR3 has 16 amino acids. CDR3 nucleotides: TGTGCCAGTAGCCTGGGGACTAGCGGTTTGGAAGGGGAGCTGTTTTTT. Its translation: CASSLGTSGLEGELFF.

The rearrangement joins TRBV7-9 to TRBJ2-2; 12 bases match TRBD2. The CDR3 length is 18 residues. The V gene's germline CDR1 is SEHNR and CDR2 FQNEAQ (reference sequence). J lost 0 bases, V lost 5 bases, and 7 bases had no gene match. CDR3 coding DNA: TGTGCCAGCAGCATTCGGACTAGCGGGGCCACGAACACCGGGGAGCTGTTTTTT. Amino acid sequence: CASSIRTSGATNTGELFF.

This clone was counted a single time. The V gene is TRBV27, the J gene TRBJ2-3; D is unresolved. The CDR3 spans 11 residues. Trimming removed 2 bases from V and 8 bases from J, with 5 bases in between. Germline V gives CDR1 MNHEY, CDR2 SMNVEV (reference sequence). DNA of the CDR3: TGTGCCAGCAGTTTAGTAGGTACGCAGTATTTT. It is translated as CASSLVGTQYF.

This chain links TRBV18 with TRBJ2-1; D is unresolved. The CDR3 has 14 residues. V lost 9 bases, J lost 0 bases, and 12 bases lay in between. The germline V gene encodes CDR1 KGHSH and CDR2 LQKENI. The CDR3 sequence: CASSNSSSYNEQFF. The CDR3 DNA is TGTGCCAGTTCGAACTCAAGCTCCTACAATGAGCAGTTCTTC.

The gene calls are TRBV7-9 and TRBJ1-3; perhaps TRBD1 as D (5 bases). Germline V gene sequence: CDR1 SEHNR, CDR2 FQNEAQ (reference sequence). V was clipped by 3 bases and J by 0 bases, with 12 bases between them. This CDR3 is built from 16 residues. The CDR3 bases are TGTGCCAGCAGCTTGGGGACGGAGAGCTCTGGAAACACCATATATTTT. As protein: CASSLGTESSGNTIYF.

V usage is TRBV27 and J usage is TRBJ2-7, with TRBD1 matching 10 bases. This CDR3 is built from 14 residues. Germline CDR1 reads MNHEY; CDR2 reads SMNVEV (reference sequence). V dropped 5 bases and J dropped 4; count of bases not matched to a gene: 5. CDR3 bases: TGTGCCAGCAGTCCGACAGGGGGCTGGTACGAGCAGTACTTC. Translated, it gives CASSPTGGWYEQYF.

This chain connects TRBV30 to TRBJ1-1, with 11 positions matching TRBD1. The CDR3 is 14 residues long. In germline, CDR1 is GTSNPN, CDR2 SVGIG (reference sequence). V lost 5 bases, J lost 4 bases, and 6 bases stayed unmatched. DNA for the CDR3: TGTGCCTGGGACAGGGGGACAGGGGGCACTGAAGCTTTCTTT. Protein: CAWDRGTGGTEAFF.

The genes are TRBV27 and TRBJ2-3; D perhaps matches TRBD2 (6 bases). Germline values: CDR1 MNHEY, CDR2 SMNVEV (reference sequence). Trimming left V 9 bases short and J 6 bases short, with 22 bases between. This CDR3 region has 15 residues. Here the CDR3 reads CASSPGLTFGDTQYF. CDR3 nucleotides: TGTGCCAGTTCCCCGGGACTTACCTTTGGGGATACGCAGTATTTT.

In this sample, this clone turned up once. V usage is TRBV27 and J usage is TRBJ2-5, with D perhaps given as TRBD1 or TRBD2 (5 bases each). This CDR3 spans 13 amino acids. Germline assignment: CDR1 MNHEY and CDR2 SMNVEV (reference sequence). V was cut by 5 bases and J by 4 bases, with 11 bases left in between. The CDR3 nucleotides are TGTGCCAGCAGTACCTCGAGGGGAGAGACCCAGTACTTC. Protein product: CASSTSRGETQYF.

V usage is TRBV4-1 and J usage is TRBJ2-7; D unresolved. The CDR3 is 13 residues long. Trimming took off 6 bases at V and 2 bases at J, with 11 bases between the two ends. The germline CDR1 and CDR2 sequences are MGHRA and YSYEKL. CDR3 loop: CASSFTVTYEQYF. The CDR3 DNA reads as TGCGCCAGCAGTTTCACGGTAACCTACGAGCAGTACTTC.

In the case of this clone: One end of the junction varies from germline; a read error may be responsible. The same CDR3 is also encoded by other DNA sequences in this sample. The V gene is TRBV10-3, the J gene TRBJ2-7; TRBD2 aligns across 8 bases. Germline CDR1 ENHRY, CDR2 SYGVKD. The CDR3 runs to 14 residues. CDR3 loop: CASSYGGGGYEQYF. CDR3 bases: TGTGCCAGCAGTTACGGGGGGGGAGGCTACGAGCAGTACTTC.

The V gene is TRBV7-8, the J gene TRBJ2-7, with 12 positions matching TRBD2. This CDR3 comprises 15 residues. CDR1 is SGHVS, CDR2 FQNEAQ, per germline. The trim removed 4 bases at V and 4 bases at J, leaving 5 bases unmatched. CDR3 in DNA: TGTGCCAGCAGCTGGAGGACTAGCGGGACATACGAGCAGTACTTC. Amino acid sequence: CASSWRTSGTYEQYF.

This sequence joins TRBV7-2 and TRBJ2-3; D gene unclear. The V gene lost 1 base and the J gene lost 7 bases, with 6 bases spanning the gap. The CDR3 is 12 amino acids. The V gene's germline CDR1 is SGHTA and CDR2 FQGNSA. In DNA, the CDR3 is TGTGCCAGCAGCTTAGAGAGGAATACGCAGTATTTT. Its protein product is CASSLERNTQYF.

The CDR3 DNA follows: TGTGCCATCAGTGAGGGGTTCATGGTGGGGGAACCCGGAGAGACCCAGTACTTC. Its translation: CAISEGFMVGEPGETQYF. The V and J genes are TRBV10-3 and TRBJ2-5; D tentatively reads TRBD1 or TRBD2 (5 bases each). CDR3 length: 18 amino acids. V was pared by 2 bases and J by 4 bases, with 23 bases between. CDR1 and CDR2 (germline): ENHRY, SYGVKD.

There are a few counts of this clone. This chain connects TRBV7-9 to TRBJ1-1, with D tentatively TRBD1 (5 bases). V lost 1 base and J 8 bases, leaving 8 bases between the germline ends. The CDR3 is 12 amino acids. Germline V gene lookup returns CDR1 SEHNR and CDR2 FQNEAQ (reference sequence). The DNA for the CDR3 is TGTGCCAGCAGCTTAGAGAGACAGGAAGCTTTCTTT. As protein: CASSLERQEAFF.

The V gene is TRBV4-1, the J gene TRBJ2-1; D is unclear. Germline CDR1 reads MGHRA; CDR2 reads YSYEKL. The CDR3 is 16 residues long. Trimming pared 0 bases from V and 0 bases from J, leaving 9 bases between. CDR3 in amino acids: CASSQEWRSSYNEQFF. CDR3 nucleotide sequence: TGCGCCAGCAGCCAAGAATGGCGGAGCTCCTACAATGAGCAGTTCTTC.